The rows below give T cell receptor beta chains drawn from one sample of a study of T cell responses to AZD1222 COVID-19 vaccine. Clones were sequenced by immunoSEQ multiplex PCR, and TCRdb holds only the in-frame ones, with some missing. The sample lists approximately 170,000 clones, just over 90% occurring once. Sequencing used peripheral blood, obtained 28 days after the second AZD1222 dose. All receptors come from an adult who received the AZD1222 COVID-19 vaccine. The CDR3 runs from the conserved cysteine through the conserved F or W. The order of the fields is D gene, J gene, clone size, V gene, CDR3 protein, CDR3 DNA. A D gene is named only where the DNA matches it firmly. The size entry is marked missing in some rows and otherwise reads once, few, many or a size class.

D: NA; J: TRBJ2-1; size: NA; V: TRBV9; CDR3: CASGTGADAYNEQFF; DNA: TGTGCCAGCGGGACCGGGGCCGACGCCTACAATGAGCAGTTCTTC
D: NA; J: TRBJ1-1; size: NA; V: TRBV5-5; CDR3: CASSLDPLFGTEAFF; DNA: TGTGCCAGCAGCTTGGACCCGCTCTTCGGCACTGAAGCTTTCTTT
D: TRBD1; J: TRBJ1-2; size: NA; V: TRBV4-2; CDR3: CASSPGTADSNYGYTF; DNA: TGTGCCAGCAGCCCTGGGACAGCCGACTCTAACTATGGCTACACCTTC
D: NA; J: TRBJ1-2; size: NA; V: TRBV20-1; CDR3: CSASPGTSYGYTF; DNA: TGCAGTGCTAGTCCCGGGACATCCTATGGCTACACCTTC
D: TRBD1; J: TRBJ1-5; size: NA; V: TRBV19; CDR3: CASTSGTGGNQPQHF; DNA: TGTGCCAGTACCTCTGGGACAGGGGGAAATCAGCCCCAGCATTTT
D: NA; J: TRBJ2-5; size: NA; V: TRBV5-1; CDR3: CASSRVPTVGETQYF; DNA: TGCGCCAGCAGCCGGGTCCCTACGGTGGGGGAGACCCAGTACTTC
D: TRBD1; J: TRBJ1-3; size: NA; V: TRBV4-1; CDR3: CASSHQTGGSGNTIYF; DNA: TGCGCCAGCAGCCATCAAACAGGGGGTTCGGGAAACACCATATATTTT
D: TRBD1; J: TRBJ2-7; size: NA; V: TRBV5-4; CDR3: CASSNGQGDSYEQYF; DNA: TGTGCCAGCAGCAACGGACAGGGAGACTCCTACGAGCAGTACTTC
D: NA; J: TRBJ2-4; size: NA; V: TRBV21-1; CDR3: CASSKEVGLAGVAKNIQYF; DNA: TGTGCCAGCAGCAAAGAGGTGGGACTAGCGGGGGTAGCCAAAAACATTCAGTACTTC
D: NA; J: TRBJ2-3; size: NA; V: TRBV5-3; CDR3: CARSFSTDTQYF; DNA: TGTGCCAGAAGCTTCAGCACAGATACGCAGTATTTT
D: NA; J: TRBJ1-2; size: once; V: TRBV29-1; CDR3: CSVELWGRAGYGYTF; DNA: TGCAGCGTTGAGTTATGGGGCAGGGCAGGCTATGGCTACACCTTC
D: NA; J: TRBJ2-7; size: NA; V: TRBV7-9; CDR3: CASSPSNEQYF; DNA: TGTGCCAGCAGCCCTTCAAACGAGCAGTACTTC
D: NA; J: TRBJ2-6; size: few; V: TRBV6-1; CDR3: CASSELWSSGANVLTF; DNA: TGTGCCAGCAGTGAACTTTGGAGCTCTGGGGCCAACGTCCTGACTTTC
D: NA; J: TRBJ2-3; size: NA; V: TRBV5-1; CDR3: CASSLGSGGTDTQYF; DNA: TGCGCCAGCAGCTTGGGGTCAGGGGGCACAGATACGCAGTATTTT
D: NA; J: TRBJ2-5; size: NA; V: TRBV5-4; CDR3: CAILDRGQETQYF; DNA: TGTGCCATCCTGGACCGTGGGCAAGAGACCCAGTACTTC
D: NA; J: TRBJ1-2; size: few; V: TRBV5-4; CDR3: CASSSYRDTPYGYTF; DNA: TGTGCCAGCAGCTCGTACCGGGACACGCCATATGGCTACACCTTC
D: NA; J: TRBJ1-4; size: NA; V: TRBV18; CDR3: CASSPPGLGNEKLFF; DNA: TGTGCCAGCTCACCCCCGGGTCTGGGTAACGAAAAACTGTTTTTT
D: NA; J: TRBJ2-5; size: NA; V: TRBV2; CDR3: CASAKEETQYF; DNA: TGTGCCAGCGCTAAGGAGGAGACCCAGTACTTC
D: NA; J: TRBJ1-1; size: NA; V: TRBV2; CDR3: CASSVVQGSTEAFF; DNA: TGTGCCAGCAGTGTCGTTCAGGGAAGCACTGAAGCTTTCTTT
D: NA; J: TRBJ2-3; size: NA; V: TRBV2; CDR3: CASSLDSDDTDTQYF; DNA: TGTGCCAGCAGCTTGGACAGCGACGACACAGATACGCAGTATTTT
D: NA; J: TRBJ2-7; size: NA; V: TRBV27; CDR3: CASRPYDTTREQYF; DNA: TGTGCCAGCAGACCCTATGACACGACTCGTGAGCAGTACTTC
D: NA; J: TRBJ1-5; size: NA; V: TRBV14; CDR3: CASSPGGNQPQHF; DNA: TGTGCCAGCAGCCCCGGCGGGAATCAGCCCCAGCATTTT
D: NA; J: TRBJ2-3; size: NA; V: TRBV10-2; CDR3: CASSENLVVVTDTQYF; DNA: TGCGCCAGCAGTGAGAACCTAGTCGTAGTGACAGATACGCAGTATTTT
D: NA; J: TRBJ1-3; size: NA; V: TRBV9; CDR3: CASSVAGTFNSGNTIYF; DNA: TGTGCCAGCAGCGTAGCCGGGACATTCAACTCTGGAAACACCATATATTTT
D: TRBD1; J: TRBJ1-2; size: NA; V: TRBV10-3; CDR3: CAITRGERNYGYTF; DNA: TGTGCCATCACCAGGGGGGAAAGGAACTATGGCTACACCTTC
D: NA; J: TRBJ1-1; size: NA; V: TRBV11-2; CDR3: CASSLDLRVSNTEAFF; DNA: TGTGCCAGCAGCTTAGATCTAAGAGTCTCGAACACTGAAGCTTTCTTT
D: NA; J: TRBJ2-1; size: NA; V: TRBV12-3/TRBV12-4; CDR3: CASSLGNEQFF; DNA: TGTGCCAGCAGTTTAGGTAATGAGCAGTTCTTC
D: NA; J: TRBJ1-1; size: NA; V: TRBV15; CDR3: CATSRDRLHTEAFF; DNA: TGTGCCACCAGCAGGGACAGATTACACACTGAAGCTTTCTTT
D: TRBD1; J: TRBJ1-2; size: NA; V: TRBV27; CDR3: CASSPRQGSGYTF; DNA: TGTGCCAGCAGTCCACGACAGGGCTCTGGCTACACCTTC
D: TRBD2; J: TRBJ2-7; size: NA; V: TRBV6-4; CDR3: CASSELAGGYEQYF; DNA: TGTGCCAGCAGTGAACTAGCGGGGGGCTACGAGCAGTACTTC
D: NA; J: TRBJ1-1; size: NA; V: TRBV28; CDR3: CASSLGSGGNTEAFF; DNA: TGTGCCAGCAGCTTGGGTTCAGGAGGGAACACTGAAGCTTTCTTT
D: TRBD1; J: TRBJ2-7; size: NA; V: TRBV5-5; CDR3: CASSLAGTGGREQYF; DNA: TGTGCCAGCAGCTTGGCCGGGACAGGGGGGCGGGAGCAGTACTTC
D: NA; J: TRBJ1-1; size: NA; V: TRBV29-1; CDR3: CSALGGPDTEAFF; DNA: TGCAGCGCCTTGGGGGGTCCGGACACTGAAGCTTTCTTT
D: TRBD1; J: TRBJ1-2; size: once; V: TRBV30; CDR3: CAWSGQGAYGYTF; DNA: TGTGCCTGGAGTGGACAGGGGGCTTATGGCTACACCTTC
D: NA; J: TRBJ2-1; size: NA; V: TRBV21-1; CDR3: CASSKEGTGLRNEQFF; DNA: TGTGCCAGCAGCAAAGAAGGGACAGGGTTACGGAATGAGCAGTTCTTC
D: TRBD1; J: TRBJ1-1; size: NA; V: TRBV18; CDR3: CASSPSTGSGTEAFF; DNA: TGTGCCAGCTCACCATCGACAGGGTCGGGCACTGAAGCTTTCTTT
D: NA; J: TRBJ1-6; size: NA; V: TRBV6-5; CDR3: CASSPSVGARSPLHF; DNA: TGTGCCAGCTCCCCCAGTGTGGGGGCTCGTTCACCCCTCCACTTT
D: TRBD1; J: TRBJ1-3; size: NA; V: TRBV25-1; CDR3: CASSDLGDRESSGNTIYF; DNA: TGTGCCAGCAGTGACCTGGGAGACAGGGAGAGCTCTGGAAACACCATATATTTT
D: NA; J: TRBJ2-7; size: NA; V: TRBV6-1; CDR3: CASSEDPGTGAYEQYF; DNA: TGTGCCAGCAGTGAAGACCCCGGGACGGGAGCCTACGAGCAGTACTTC
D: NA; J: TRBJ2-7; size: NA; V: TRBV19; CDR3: CASSMRPSYEQYF; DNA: TGTGCCAGTAGTATGAGACCTTCCTACGAGCAGTACTTC
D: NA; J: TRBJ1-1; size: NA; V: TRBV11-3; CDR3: CASSFGLNTEAFF; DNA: TGTGCCAGCAGCTTCGGACTGAACACTGAAGCTTTCTTT
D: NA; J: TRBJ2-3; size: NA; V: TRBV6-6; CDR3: CASSYGSLADTQYF; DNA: TGTGCCAGCAGTTACGGTTCTCTCGCGGATACGCAGTATTTT
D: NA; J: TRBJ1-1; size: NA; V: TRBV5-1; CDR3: CASRGSVDEAFF; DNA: TGCGCCAGCAGAGGTTCCGTGGATGAAGCTTTCTTT
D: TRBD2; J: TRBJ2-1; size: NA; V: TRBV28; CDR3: CASSLRTSGGFYEQFF; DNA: TGTGCCAGCAGTTTGCGGACTAGCGGGGGATTCTATGAGCAGTTCTTC
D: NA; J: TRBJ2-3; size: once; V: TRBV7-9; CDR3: CASSPRDLQTSTDTQYF; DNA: TGTGCCAGCAGCCCGAGGGACTTACAGACTAGCACAGATACGCAGTATTTT
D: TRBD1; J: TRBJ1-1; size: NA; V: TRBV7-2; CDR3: CASSHEDRGGTEAFF; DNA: TGTGCCAGCAGTCATGAGGACAGGGGGGGCACTGAAGCTTTCTTT
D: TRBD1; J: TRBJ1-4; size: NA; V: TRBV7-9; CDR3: CASSLATGKDEKLFF; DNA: TGTGCCAGCAGCTTAGCGACAGGGAAGGATGAAAAACTGTTTTTT
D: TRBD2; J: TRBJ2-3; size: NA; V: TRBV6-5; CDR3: CASIRRGGGDTQYF; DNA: TGTGCCAGCATCCGGCGGGGGGGTGGGGATACGCAGTATTTT
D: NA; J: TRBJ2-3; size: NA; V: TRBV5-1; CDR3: CASSFRITDTQYF; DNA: TGCGCCAGCAGCTTTAGGATCACGGATACGCAGTATTTT
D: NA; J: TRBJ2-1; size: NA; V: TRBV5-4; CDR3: CASSLGPFGIDEQFF; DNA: TGTGCCAGCAGCCTAGGTCCATTCGGTATCGATGAGCAGTTCTTC
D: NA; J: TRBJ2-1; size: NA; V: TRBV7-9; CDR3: CASSLVSYNEQFF; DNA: TGTGCCAGCAGCTTAGTGTCCTACAATGAGCAGTTCTTC
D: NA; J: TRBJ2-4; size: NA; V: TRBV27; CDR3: CASRGTKDIQYF; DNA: TGTGCCAGCCGAGGGACCAAAGACATTCAGTACTTC
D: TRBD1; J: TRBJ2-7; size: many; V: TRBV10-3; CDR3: CAIEGQDSYEQYF; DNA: TGTGCCATCGAGGGACAGGACTCCTACGAGCAGTACTTC
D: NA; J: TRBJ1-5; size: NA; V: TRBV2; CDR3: CASTLSGGPQHF; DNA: TGTGCCAGCACCCTCTCCGGGGGGCCCCAGCATTTT
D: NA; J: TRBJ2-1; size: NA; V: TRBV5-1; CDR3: CASSLVLLGTARNEQFF; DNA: TGCGCCAGCAGCTTGGTTCTGCTTGGGACTGCACGAAATGAGCAGTTCTTC
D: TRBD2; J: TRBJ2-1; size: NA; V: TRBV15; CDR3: CATSSPWTSGDNEQFF; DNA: TGTGCCACCAGCAGTCCTTGGACTAGCGGGGATAATGAGCAGTTCTTC
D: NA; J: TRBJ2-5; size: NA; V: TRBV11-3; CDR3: CASSLGGYQETQYF; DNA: TGTGCCAGCAGCTTAGGGGGATACCAAGAGACCCAGTACTTC
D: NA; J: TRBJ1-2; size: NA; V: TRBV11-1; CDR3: CASSLGQNYGYTF; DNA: TGTGCCAGCAGCTTAGGACAGAACTATGGCTACACCTTC